These T cell receptor beta chains were read from a single sample in a study of blood T cell repertoires in COVID-19. Generated by immunoSEQ multiplex PCR, the TCRdb table keeps only in-frame clones and is missing some. The table lists more than 200,000 clones, roughly 80% of them singletons, with approximately 9.1% in the top ten. The sequencing sample was made of peripheral blood. These receptors were taken from a man at least 80 years old with acute or convalescent COVID-19. Each CDR3 is given with its conserved first and last residue. The D gene is left open where the match is weak. Clone size is stated in some rows and not others, as once, few, many or a class when expanded.

v_call	j_call	d_call	clone_size	cdr3_nt	cdr3_aa
TRBV18	TRBJ2-3	TRBD2	-	TGTGCCAGCTCGCCGGCTAGCGGGAGGCCTAGCACAGATACGCAGTATTTT	CASSPASGRPSTDTQYF
TRBV10-3	TRBJ2-3	-	once	TGTGCCATCAGAACCACAGGGGGGGTCACAGATACGCAGTATTTT	CAIRTTGGVTDTQYF
TRBV7-6	TRBJ1-1	TRBD1	-	TGTGCCAGCAGCTTTGGACAGGAGAACACTGAAGCTTTCTTT	CASSFGQENTEAFF
TRBV5-1	TRBJ1-4	-	-	TGCGCCAGCACCCCCTCGACACCACTTAATGAAAAACTGTTTTTT	CASTPSTPLNEKLFF
TRBV2	TRBJ2-3	TRBD1	-	TGTGCCAGCAGCTTAGGGACAGGAGTATTCACAGATACGCAGTATTTT	CASSLGTGVFTDTQYF
TRBV2	TRBJ1-6	TRBD1	-	TGTGCCAGCAGGGGGGGACAGGGTTATAATTCACCCCTCCACTTT	CASRGGQGYNSPLHF
TRBV4-2	TRBJ2-3	TRBD2	-	TGTGCCAGCAGCCAATCCGGGACTAGCGGGGTTTCGGATACGCAGTATTTT	CASSQSGTSGVSDTQYF
TRBV28	TRBJ1-5	TRBD1	-	TGTGCCACCCGGACAGGAAATCAGCCCCAGCATTTT	CATRTGNQPQHF
TRBV6-5	TRBJ1-1	-	-	TGTGCCAGCACTCGTGGGGCTATCACTGAAGCTTTCTTT	CASTRGAITEAFF
TRBV6-6	TRBJ2-1	TRBD1	-	TGTGCCAGCAGTTACTCGAGGGACAGGGGCTACAATGAGCAGTTCTTC	CASSYSRDRGYNEQFF
TRBV4-2	TRBJ2-3	-	many	TGTGCCAGCAGCCAAGAAGCAGGGCCCACAGATACGCAGTATTTT	CASSQEAGPTDTQYF
TRBV5-6	TRBJ2-7	TRBD1	-	TGTGCCAGCAGCTTGCGGGACAGTTCCTACGAGCAGTACTTC	CASSLRDSSYEQYF
TRBV3-1/TRBV3-2	TRBJ1-6	-	-	TGTGCCAGCAGCCCGCAAAACTCCAATTCACCCCTCCACTTT	CASSPQNSNSPLHF
TRBV4-1	TRBJ2-1	TRBD1	-	TGCGCCAGCAGCCAGACGCCCACCGGACAGGGTCCAAGAAATGAGCAGTTCTTC	CASSQTPTGQGPRNEQFF
TRBV27	TRBJ2-7	-	-	TGTGCCAGCAGTTTGACAGGTTACTACGAGCAGTACTTC	CASSLTGYYEQYF
TRBV13	TRBJ1-4	TRBD1	-	TGTGCCAGCAGCTCCGGACAGGCCGAGGAGGATGAAAAACTGTTTTTT	CASSSGQAEEDEKLFF
TRBV5-1	TRBJ2-3	TRBD1	-	TGCGCCAGCAGCTCCGGGACAGCTAGCACAGATACGCAGTATTTT	CASSSGTASTDTQYF
TRBV5-1	TRBJ1-1	-	-	TGCGCCAGCAGCTGGGGCCCGTGGGGCACTGAAGCTTTCTTT	CASSWGPWGTEAFF
TRBV3-1/TRBV3-2	TRBJ1-5	-	-	TGTGCCAGCAGCCAAGATCAGGGTTCGGGCAATCAGCCCCAGCATTTT	CASSQDQGSGNQPQHF
TRBV27	TRBJ1-5	-	-	TGTGCCAGTAAATCGGAAGGAGGGTTGAGCAATCAGCCCCAGCATTTT	CASKSEGGLSNQPQHF
TRBV28	TRBJ2-2	TRBD1	-	TGTGCCAGCAGGTCCGACAGGGGCTTTACCGGGGAGCTGTTTTTT	CASRSDRGFTGELFF
TRBV2	TRBJ2-3	-	-	TGTGCCAGCAGGAACAGGAGGCAGGGGACAGATACGCAGTATTTT	CASRNRRQGTDTQYF
TRBV19	TRBJ2-7	-	-	TGTGCCAGTAGTCTACGGTCCTCACTACCCCACGAGCAGTACTTC	CASSLRSSLPHEQYF
TRBV5-1	TRBJ2-1	TRBD2	-	TGCGCCAGCAGCTTGGTTCCGCGGGAGTACAATGAGCAGTTCTTC	CASSLVPREYNEQFF
TRBV7-2	TRBJ1-5	-	-	TGTGCCAGCAGCTTAGCGGAGAGTCAGCCCCAGCATTTT	CASSLAESQPQHF
TRBV7-9	TRBJ2-1	-	-	TGTGCCAGCAGCTTGGGCAGATACACCCCTTTACCAAATGAGCAGTTCTTC	CASSLGRYTPLPNEQFF
TRBV28	TRBJ2-1	TRBD2	-	TGTGCCAGCAGTTTTCGGGGAGGGGCTGTGACCTACAATGAGCAGTTCTTC	CASSFRGGAVTYNEQFF
TRBV7-8	TRBJ1-3	-	few	TGTGCCAGCAGCTTGACAGGATCTGGAAACACCATATATTTT	CASSLTGSGNTIYF
TRBV28	TRBJ1-5	-	-	TGTGCCAGCAGTTTTCGACAGTACCGCGGCAATCAGCCCCAGCATTTT	CASSFRQYRGNQPQHF
TRBV2	TRBJ1-6	TRBD1	-	TGTGCCAGCAGCCGGGACAGCAATTCACCCCTCCACTTT	CASSRDSNSPLHF
TRBV5-4	TRBJ2-7	TRBD2	-	TGTGCCAGCAGCGGAGGACTAGCGGGGCCCTACGAGCAGTACTTC	CASSGGLAGPYEQYF
TRBV6-6	TRBJ2-1	-	-	TGTGCCAGCAGTCCAGGCGGGGCGGAAATGTTAACATTTGGGCAGTTCTTC	CASSPGGAEMLTFGQFF
TRBV19	TRBJ1-6	TRBD1	-	TGTGCCAGTAGTCCCCGGGACAGGGGTTATAATTCACCCCTCCACTTT	CASSPRDRGYNSPLHF
TRBV2	TRBJ2-3	TRBD1	-	TGTGCCAGCAGCAGACAGGGAGTAACAGATACGCAGTATTTT	CASSRQGVTDTQYF
TRBV7-2	TRBJ2-3	-	few	TGTGCCAGCAGCTTAAAGGCCGGGGAGGTAGATACGCAGTATTTT	CASSLKAGEVDTQYF
TRBV18	TRBJ1-6	-	-	TGTGCCAGCTCGCCTGAGTCTACAGTTAATTCACCCCTCCACTTT	CASSPESTVNSPLHF
TRBV6-6	TRBJ1-2	TRBD1	once	TGTGCCAGCAGTTACACAGGGGAAGGTTATGGCTACACCTTC	CASSYTGEGYGYTF
TRBV7-2	TRBJ2-1	-	-	TGTGCCAGCAGCTTACGGTATGTTTCCAATGAGCAGTTCTTC	CASSLRYVSNEQFF
TRBV5-1	TRBJ2-6	TRBD1	-	TGCGCCAGCAGCCAAATGACAGGGTTTGGGGCCAACGTCCTGACTTTC	CASSQMTGFGANVLTF
TRBV5-1	TRBJ1-2	-	few	TGCGCCAGCAGCTTGGCCCCTCGGGAAAGTCGTGACTATGGCTACACCTTC	CASSLAPRESRDYGYTF
TRBV5-4	TRBJ2-3	TRBD2	-	TGTGCCAGCAGCTTGGAGGCGGGAGGAGGAGCTAGCACAGATACGCAGTATTTT	CASSLEAGGGASTDTQYF
TRBV18	TRBJ1-1	TRBD1	-	TGTGCCAGCTCACCACCAGGGACAGGGTACACTGAAGCTTTCTTT	CASSPPGTGYTEAFF
TRBV7-3	TRBJ2-7	-	few	TGTGCCAGCAGCTTAACAGGGGTCAACGAGCAGTACTTC	CASSLTGVNEQYF
TRBV11-2	TRBJ2-3	-	-	TGTGCCAGCAGCGCGGTTAATACGCAGTATTTT	CASSAVNTQYF
TRBV6-5	TRBJ2-1	TRBD2	-	TGTGCCAGCAGTTCCAGAAGCGGGGGGGCACGCAATGAGCAGTTCTTC	CASSSRSGGARNEQFF
TRBV3-1/TRBV3-2	TRBJ1-5	-	-	TGTGCCAGCAGCCCCCGCCTAGGCAAGGAGCCCCAGCATTTT	CASSPRLGKEPQHF
TRBV3-1/TRBV3-2	TRBJ2-3	-	-	TGTGCCAGCAGCCTTCTAGAGGGGGGGGGCCCCACAGATACGCAGTATTTT	CASSLLEGGGPTDTQYF
TRBV6-1	TRBJ2-1	-	-	TGTGCCAGCAGTGAGGTACTTTCGCTGTACAATGAGCAGTTCTTC	CASSEVLSLYNEQFF
TRBV5-4	TRBJ2-1	TRBD2	-	TGTGCCAGCAGCCCCAGTGGACTAGCGGGCTACAATGAGCAGTTCTTC	CASSPSGLAGYNEQFF
TRBV5-1	TRBJ2-3	-	-	TGCGCCAGCAGCTTGGGAGGGCGCCGGACAGATACGCAGTATTTT	CASSLGGRRTDTQYF
TRBV3-1/TRBV3-2	TRBJ2-3	TRBD1	-	TGTGCCAGCAGCCGAACAAGCAGGGGGCGTACGGATACGCAGTATTTT	CASSRTSRGRTDTQYF